The entry that follows covers one T cell receptor (beta chain) sequence. V lost 3 bases and J lost 8, with 14 bases in between. The germline V gene encodes CDR1 KGHSH and CDR2 LQKENI. The CDR3 spans 14 residues. These data are taken from a study of blood T cell repertoires in COVID-19. Only in-frame clones appear in the TCRdb table, and some are missing; sequencing was by immunoSEQ multiplex PCR. The sample gives 200,000 to 250,000 clones, approximately 88% of which show up once; roughly 3.7% is in the top ten. Participant-reported clinical history was the basis for cohort assignment. This sequence joins TRBV18 and TRBJ2-1; tentative D call: TRBD1 (6 bases). The TCR sequence derives from a woman under 40 who had been exposed to COVID-19. The specimen was PBMCs or T cells enriched from blood (not recorded which). CDR3 nucleotides: TGTGCCAGCTCACCGGTACAGGGAAAGGATGAGCAGTTCTTC. Protein product: CASSPVQGKDEQFF.